Detailed here is one T cell receptor beta chain. Its recognized antigen is unknown. Per-base qualities were not stored, and no clone one base away is much larger. In Seattle, one collaborating source enrolled patients while the infection was active and tracked those patients longitudinally over the course of disease. Each collaborating institution followed its own protocols to collect whole blood in K2EDTA tubes. For TCRbeta analysis, collaborator samples were shipped as frozen whole blood, as isolated PBMCs, or as DNA extracted from either sample type. The data originate from a study of blood T cell repertoires in COVID-19 (dated by TCRdb to about 2020). About the investigation overall: Collaborator samples came from the United States, Italy and Spain and covered acute and convalescent phases of COVID-19. The prospective study material was composed of cDNA or gDNA derived from T cells, B-cell-depleted T cells, or PBMCs. The dataset comprised deeply sampled blood TCRbeta repertoires from subjects exposed to, actively infected with, or recovered from COVID-19. A freely available public database, intended as a resource for researchers studying the immune response to SARS-CoV-2, is where the repertoires were released. Samples were obtained from the ongoing ImmuneRACE study (first 160 participants) and from 1,254 subjects provided by 6 global collaborators. Nearly every sample came with metadata listing a de-identified subject ID, COVID-19 status, age in years and sex. Where HLA class I and class II types were available, the types were taken from metadata supplied by the sample provider, not from assay-based typing. Broader findings and caveats from the paper: Clinical and demographic metadata were provided uncurated, with the amount varying by source and participant.

Ends trimmed: V by 7 bases, J by 2 bases; bases unmatched to a gene: 2. CDR1 and CDR2, looked up from the germline V gene, are WSHSY and SAAADI. The CDR3 has 13 amino acids, counting the end cysteine and phenylalanine. Kept here is only the CDR3 DNA, which spans 39 bases and is read in frame from base 1. TCRbeta CDR3 regions were amplified from genomic DNA by means of the immunoSEQ Assay, a bias-controlled multiplex PCR. The paper's data handling went like this. Nucleated cell counts per sample were estimated from amplification of reference gene primers within the assay. To quantify the absolute abundance of each unique TCRbeta CDR3 rearrangement, sequence reads were collapsed and filtered. Productive Simpson clonality was computed per sample as the square root of Simpson's diversity index over productive rearrangements. TCRdb limited this immuneACCESS table to in-frame rearrangements with V and J called. A share of clones is missing; checked studies link under half to unresolved V genes, and the rest is unexplained. Clone size and the V and J calls come from that table; the DNA yielded D and trimming. Across this sample there are about 300,000 clones, with approximately 90% seen only once. The ten largest clones represent over 2% of the sample.

Specimen: peripheral blood. The chain employs TRBV10-2 and TRBJ1-5; 7 bases in between match TRBD1. The sequence derives from a woman in her 30s with COVID-19, enrolled during active disease. The CDR3 region reads CASKQGRNQPQHF. In nucleotides, the sequence is TGCGCCAGCAAACAGGGGCGCAATCAGCCCCAGCATTTT.